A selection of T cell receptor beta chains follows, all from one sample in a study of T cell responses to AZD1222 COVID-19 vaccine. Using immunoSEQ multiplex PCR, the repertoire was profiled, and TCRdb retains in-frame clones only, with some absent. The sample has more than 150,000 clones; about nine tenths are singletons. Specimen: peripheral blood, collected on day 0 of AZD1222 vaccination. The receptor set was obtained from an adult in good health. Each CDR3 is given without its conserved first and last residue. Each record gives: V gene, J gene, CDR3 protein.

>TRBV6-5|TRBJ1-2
ASKTGMGGGYGYT
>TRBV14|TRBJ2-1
ASRPTSGDTYNEQF
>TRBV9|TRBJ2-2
ASSLGTVKNTGELF
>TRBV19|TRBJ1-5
AVGDRSNQPQH
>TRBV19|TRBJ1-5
ASSSDRGYSNQPQH
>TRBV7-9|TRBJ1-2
ASSRTGPGGYT
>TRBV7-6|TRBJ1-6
ASRLSTGPNSPLH
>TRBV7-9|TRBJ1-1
ASSLGQGGLTEAF
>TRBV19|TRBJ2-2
ASSKSANTGELF
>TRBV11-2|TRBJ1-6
ASSLTLSSLH
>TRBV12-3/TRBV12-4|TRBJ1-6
ASSLESNSPLH
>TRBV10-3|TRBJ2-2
AISESLAGPTGELF
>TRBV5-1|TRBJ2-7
ASSPRLGKETHEQY
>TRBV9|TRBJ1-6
ASSVGGKSNSPLH
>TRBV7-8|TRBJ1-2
ASSLVGPGGYGYT
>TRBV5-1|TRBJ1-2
ASSLGSTTNYGYT
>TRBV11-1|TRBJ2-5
ASSPGLQETQY
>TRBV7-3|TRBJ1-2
ASSLSRGDGYT
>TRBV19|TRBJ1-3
ASSPDQTGNTIY
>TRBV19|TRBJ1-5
ASRRTGARSNQPQH
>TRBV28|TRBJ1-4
ASTTTGTNEKLF
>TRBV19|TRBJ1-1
ASSTNRGDTEAF
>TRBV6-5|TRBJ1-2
ASSSGGLYGYT
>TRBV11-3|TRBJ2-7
ASSDYRDSSYEQY
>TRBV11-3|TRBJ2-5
ASSSRTGKTLETQY
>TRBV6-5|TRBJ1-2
ATSFSGEDYGYT
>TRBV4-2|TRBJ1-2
ASSSRGGRAVFYGYT
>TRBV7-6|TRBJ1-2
ASSLNNFGGTGYT
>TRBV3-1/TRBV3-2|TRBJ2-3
ASSQEALNRVGTTDTQY
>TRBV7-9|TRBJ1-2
ASSLETPGLGGGYT
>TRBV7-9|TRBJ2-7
ASSRAEREQY
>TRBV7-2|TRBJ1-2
ASSLVTGLLGDGYT
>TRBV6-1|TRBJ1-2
ASSEVRGDYGYT
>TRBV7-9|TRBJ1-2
ASSLSQVNYGYT
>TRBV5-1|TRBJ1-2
ASSPGSNYGYT
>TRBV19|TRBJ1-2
ASNTGQGYGYT
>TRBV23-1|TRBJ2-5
ASAGAISAQY
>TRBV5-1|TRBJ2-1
ASSLVDGGYNEQF
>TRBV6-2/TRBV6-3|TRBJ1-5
ASSYSGVGQPQH
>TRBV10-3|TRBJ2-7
AISLGQGSYEQY
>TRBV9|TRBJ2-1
ASSVGRLAGVSYNEQF
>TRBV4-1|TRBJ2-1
ASSQSPAGIHEQF
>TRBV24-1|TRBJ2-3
ATSQGAIDTQY
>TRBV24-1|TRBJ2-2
ATSDLDRGRPRDGGNTGELF
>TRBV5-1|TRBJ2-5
ASAIQGAGETQY
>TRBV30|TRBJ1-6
AWSELQGHNSPLH
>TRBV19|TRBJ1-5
ASSIFFSGTQPQH
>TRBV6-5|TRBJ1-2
ASRDRGRDGYT
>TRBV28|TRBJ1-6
ASSYGQYGNSPLH
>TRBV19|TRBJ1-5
ASSGTGDQPQH
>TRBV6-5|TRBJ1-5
ASRAEYSNQPQH
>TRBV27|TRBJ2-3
ASSSLFSWDRDTQY
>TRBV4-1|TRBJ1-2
ASSQERKGIANYGYT
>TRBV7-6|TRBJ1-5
ASSSQVDQPQH